This passage covers 20 T cell receptor beta chains from one sample sequenced in a study of CD8+ T cells in alopecia areata. The sample's treatment: oral pan-JAK inhibitor, 5-10 mg twice daily. RNA extraction was followed by reverse transcription into cDNA, which acted as the sequencing template. Sequencing used immunoSEQ multiplex PCR; TCRdb keeps in-frame clones, though not all of them. Found here are 250,000 to 350,000 clones, approximately 60% of them singletons; the top ten hold around 0.84%. The sequencing used CD4+ T cells sorted from blood, collected around week 53, from a patient treated with tofacitinib. The receptors here all came from a human donor with alopecia areata.

In its sample, this clone was seen once. This sequence joins TRBV6-4 and TRBJ1-2; a possible D gene is TRBD1 (5 bases). This CDR3 is built from 12 residues. The germline CDR1 and CDR2 sequences are MRHNA and SNTAGT. The ends were cut back, 7 bases at V and 2 bases at J, with 8 bases in the middle. The chain's CDR3 is CASTRANYGYTF. The CDR3 region has the DNA TGTGCCAGCACCAGGGCGAACTATGGCTACACCTTC.

This clone has at least ten counts. The J gene is TRBJ1-4, the V gene TRBV4-1; D unresolved. Germline V gene lookup returns CDR1 MGHRA and CDR2 YSYEKL. Trimming removed 6 bases from V and 0 bases from J, with 11 bases in between. This CDR3 comprises 15 residues. DNA for the CDR3: TGCGCCAGCAGACGAGTGGGAGCAACTAATGAAAAACTGTTTTTT. It encodes CASRRVGATNEKLFF.

This clone is a singleton in its sample. This chain links TRBV4-2 with TRBJ2-3; D gene unclear. Germline V gene lookup returns CDR1 LGHNA and CDR2 YNFKEQ. The CDR3 runs to 14 residues. Between the trimmed V and J ends, which lost 0 bases and 4 bases, there was a span of 8 bases. CDR3 in amino acids: CASSQDGGADTQYF. In nucleotides, the CDR3 is TGTGCCAGCAGCCAAGATGGTGGGGCAGATACGCAGTATTTT.

The rearrangement uses TRBV29-1 and TRBJ2-7, with 12 bases identical to TRBD2. CDR3 length: 14 amino acids. Germline loops: CDR1 SQVTM, CDR2 ANQGSEA. J was trimmed by 1 base and V by 7 bases; bases with no gene match: 5. The CDR3 spells CSATTSGGSYEQYF. The CDR3 nucleotides read TGCAGCGCCACCACTAGCGGGGGGTCCTACGAGCAGTACTTC.

The CDR3 sequence is CASSESVTGGTYEQYF. CDR3 DNA sequence: TGCGCCAGCAGTGAGTCAGTAACAGGGGGAACCTACGAGCAGTACTTC. The rearrangement uses TRBV10-1 and TRBJ2-7; 8 bases map to TRBD1. Germline trimming cut 0 bases from V and 2 bases from J; bases unmatched to any gene: 6. Germline V gene data show CDR1 as WNHNN and CDR2 as SYGVQD (reference sequence). This CDR3 is 16 amino acids long.

The V and J genes are TRBV6-5 and TRBJ1-6; 7 bases align to TRBD1. The J segment lost 7 bases and the V segment lost 8 bases, leaving 8 bases of the junction unmatched. This CDR3 contains 14 residues. Looked up from germline, CDR1 is MNHEY and CDR2 is SVGAGI. For the CDR3, the DNA is TGTGCCAGCGCCGGGGCAGGGGGGAATTCACCCCTCCACTTT. Translating it yields CASAGAGGNSPLHF.

The rearrangement links TRBV30 to TRBJ2-1; no firm D call. Germline lookup yields CDR1 GTSNPN and CDR2 SVGIG (reference sequence). The CDR3 runs 13 residues. V was cut by 0 bases and J by 7 bases, with 10 bases left in between. The chain's CDR3 is CAWSVQDWNEQFF. The CDR3 DNA sequence: TGTGCCTGGAGTGTACAAGATTGGAATGAGCAGTTCTTC.

This clone has only one observation. The chain combines TRBV5-1 with TRBJ2-2; 8 nucleotides align to TRBD1. CDR3 length equals 14 residues. CDR1 and CDR2 (germline): SGHRS, YFSETQ. J lost 5 bases, V lost 4 bases, and 4 bases had no gene match. For the CDR3, the DNA is TGCGCCAGCAGCCCGGACAGGGAAACCGGGGAGCTGTTTTTT. Residues: CASSPDRETGELFF.

The gene calls are TRBV29-1 and TRBJ1-5; D is possibly TRBD1 (5 bases). Trimming cost V 6 bases and J 0 bases, with 12 bases left between them. The germline V gene has CDR1 SQVTM and CDR2 ANQGSEA. This CDR3 region has 14 residues. CDR3 residues: CSVSDSYSNQPQHF. CDR3 nucleotides: TGCAGCGTCTCCGACAGCTATAGCAATCAGCCCCAGCATTTT.

The table lists this clone with a few counts. The chain carries TRBV30 and TRBJ2-2, with a tentative D call TRBD2 (5 bases). The V end was cut by 7 bases, the J end by 1 base, with 13 bases between. CDR3 size: 14 residues. Germline loops: CDR1 GTSNPN, CDR2 SVGIG (reference sequence). The CDR3 DNA follows: TGTGCCTCCGAATCGGACTTGAACACCGGGGAGCTGTTTTTT. As protein: CASESDLNTGELFF.

The chain recombines TRBV30 with TRBJ2-7; unclear D gene. The germline V and J ends were trimmed by 3 bases and 5 bases, with 14 bases remaining between them. The CDR3 sequence is 13 residues long. Per germline, CDR1 GTSNPN and CDR2 SVGIG (reference sequence). CDR3 loop: CAWSPEVQHEQYF. CDR3 nucleotide sequence: TGTGCCTGGAGCCCTGAAGTCCAGCACGAGCAGTACTTC.

This clone has a handful of counts. The chain combines TRBV2 with TRBJ1-1; weak D call: TRBD1 (6 bases). Germline loops: CDR1 SNHLY, CDR2 FYNNEI. Trimming pared 6 bases from V and 0 bases from J, leaving 11 bases between. The CDR3 runs to 14 residues. The DNA for the CDR3 is TGTGCCAGCAGCTCAAGGGGGTTGAACACTGAAGCTTTCTTT. This encodes CASSSRGLNTEAFF.

This clone was seen a few times. The chain couples TRBV11-1 to TRBJ2-3, with TRBD2 identical over 12 bases. The V segment lost 1 base and the J segment 9 bases; nucleotides outside the gene matches: 8. The CDR3 is 16 residues long. Germline CDR1 and CDR2: SGHAT and FQDESV (reference sequence). The CDR3 loop is CASSLVLAGGPRTQYF. DNA of the CDR3: TGTGCCAGCAGCTTAGTCCTAGCGGGGGGGCCACGAACGCAGTATTTT. The full variable domain, with the rest looked up from reference TRBV11-1 and TRBJ2-3, is EAEVAQSPRYKITEKSQAVAFWCDPISGHATLYWYRQILGQGPELLVQFQDESVVDDSQLPKDRFSAERLKGVDSTLKIQPAELGDSAMYLCASSLVLAGGPRTQYFGPGTRLTVL.

J is TRBJ2-7 and V is TRBV30; D is perhaps TRBD1 or TRBD2 (5 bases each). CDR1 is GTSNPN and CDR2 is SVGIG in the germline V gene (reference sequence). V lost 0 bases to trimming and J lost 1 base, with 13 bases between them. This CDR3 is built from 15 residues. In DNA form, the CDR3 reads TGTGCCTGGAGTGTAGGGACCCCCAATTCCTACGAGCAGTACTTC. Translation gives CAWSVGTPNSYEQYF.

The rearrangement uses TRBV19 and TRBJ1-2; D gene uncertain. CDR3 size: 16 residues. CDR1 and CDR2 (germline): LNHDA, SQIVND (reference sequence). Trimming stripped 1 base from V and 4 bases from J, with 16 bases between. The CDR3 bases are TGTGCCAGTAGTATAGGACGGTACGGGAGCGGCTATGGCTACACCTTC. Its protein product is CASSIGRYGSGYGYTF.

This clone was detected a few times. The chain recombines TRBV27 with TRBJ2-7, with D tentatively TRBD1 (6 bases). The CDR3 loop spans 14 amino acids. Trimming removed 2 bases at V and 2 bases at J, with 10 bases between. The germline V gene has CDR1 MNHEY and CDR2 SMNVEV (reference sequence). The CDR3 DNA is TGTGCCAGCAGTTTAAGGACAGCTGCCTACGAGCAGTACTTC. This translates into CASSLRTAAYEQYF.

This rearrangement joins TRBV6-1 to TRBJ2-3, with 11 bases identical to TRBD2. Germline CDR1 MNHNS, CDR2 SASEGT. There are 15 residues in the CDR3. Unmatched junction bases numbered 3, after V lost 6 bases and J lost 1 base. The CDR3 nucleotides are TGTGCCAGCAGCAAGACTAGCGGGGGCACAGATACGCAGTATTTT. It is translated as CASSKTSGGTDTQYF.

This clone was counted only a few times. The rearrangement uses TRBV30 and TRBJ2-1; D possibly matches TRBD1 or TRBD2 (5 bases each). This CDR3 region has 11 residues. Germline assignment: CDR1 GTSNPN and CDR2 SVGIG (reference sequence). Trimming removed 0 bases from V and 13 bases from J, with 10 bases in between. DNA for the CDR3: TGTGCCTGGAGTGTAGGGGAGCTTCAGTTCTTC. The encoded protein is CAWSVGELQFF.

V usage is TRBV25-1 and J usage is TRBJ1-1; TRBD1 might be the D (5 bases). Between the trimmed V and J ends, which lost 2 bases and 4 bases, there was a span of 14 bases. Germline CDR1 MGHDK, CDR2 SYGVNS. CDR3 length equals 15 residues. For the CDR3, the DNA is TGTGCCAGCAGTGAACCAGGGACGGGGCGCACTGAAGCTTTCTTT. Encoded protein: CASSEPGTGRTEAFF.

J is TRBJ1-2 and V is TRBV30; D is perhaps TRBD1 (5 bases). The CDR3 spans 13 residues. The V and J ends lost 2 bases and 4 bases respectively, with 11 bases between them. Germline-derived CDR1 and CDR2 are GTSNPN and SVGIG (reference sequence). The DNA for the CDR3 is TGTGCCTGGAGTCTCGGGGGGGTCTATGGCTACACCTTC. Translation gives CAWSLGGVYGYTF.